Each of the 11 T cell receptor beta chains below was sequenced from the same sample in a study of identifying expanded T cells in peripheral blood. This table comes from immunoSEQ multiplex PCR, and its TCRdb copy is limited to in-frame clones, with some not included. The sample carries 80,000 to 95,000 clones, around 88% recorded once. The material sequenced was blood. The receptors were gathered from a person aged 18 to 75 in good health.

The chain uses TRBV7-6 and TRBJ1-2; D is unclear. V was clipped by 1 base and J by 1 base, with 13 bases between them. CDR3 length: 16 residues. Germline V gene lookup returns CDR1 SGHVS and CDR2 FNYEAQ. The CDR3 reads CASSLGTAGYNYGYTF. CDR3 in DNA: TGTGCCAGCAGCTTAGGCACTGCAGGCTATAACTATGGCTACACCTTC.

This sequence joins TRBV12-2 and TRBJ2-1; the D call of TRBD1 is as the table states it, not checked on the DNA. TRBV12-2 represents a pseudogene. There are 12 residues in the CDR3. The CDR3 loop reads CASQPDSSEQFF. The DNA of the CDR3 is TGTGCAAGCCAACCGGACAGCTCTGAGCAGTTCTTC.

The chain couples TRBV15 to TRBJ2-7, with 8 bases that match TRBD2. The CDR3 runs to 13 residues. CDR1 is LNHNV, CDR2 YYDKDF, per germline (reference sequence). The V segment lost 1 base and the J segment 9 bases; nucleotides outside the gene matches: 5. The CDR3 protein is CATSRGGTSGQYF. The DNA for the CDR3 is TGTGCCACCAGCAGAGGGGGCACTAGCGGGCAGTACTTC.

The V gene is TRBV30, the J gene TRBJ2-3; D ambiguous. Germline CDR1 is GTSNPN and CDR2 is SVGIG (reference sequence). Deletions cut 3 bases from V and 0 bases from J, with 10 bases between. The CDR3 runs 14 residues. The CDR3 here is CAWRTVTSTDTQYF. In nucleotides, the CDR3 is TGTGCCTGGAGGACTGTTACTAGCACAGATACGCAGTATTTT.

In the case of this clone: Its ends do not fully match the called genes, so a read error is possible. J is TRBJ1-1 and V is TRBV2, with D perhaps matching TRBD1 (5 bases). Looked up from germline, CDR1 is SNHLY and CDR2 is FYNNEI. The CDR3 is 13 amino acids. Written as DNA, the CDR3 is TGTGCCAGCGTACAGGATACGAACGCTGAAGCTTTCTTT. It is translated as CASVQDTNAEAFF.

The chain combines TRBV19 with TRBJ2-3, with D uncertain. This CDR3 region has 11 residues. The V end lost 6 bases, the J end lost 7 bases, and 8 bases lay between the germline ends. Germline V gene sequence: CDR1 LNHDA, CDR2 SQIVND (reference sequence). This CDR3 reads CASRTGYTQYF. Written as DNA, the CDR3 is TGTGCCAGTAGAACGGGTTATACGCAGTATTTT. The full variable domain, its missing parts supplied by reference TRBV19 and TRBJ2-3, is DGGITQSPKYLFRKEGQNVTLSCEQNLNHDAMYWYRQDPGQGLRLIYYSQIVNDFQKGDIAEGYSVSREKKESFPLTVTSAQKNPTAFYLCASRTGYTQYFGPGTRLTVL.

This clone was seen once. Additional DNA sequences in this sample encode the identical CDR3. J is TRBJ2-3 and V is TRBV5-1, with 9 bases that match TRBD2. V gave up 0 bases and J gave up 1 base; unmatched junction bases: 0. CDR3 length equals 15 residues. The V gene's germline CDR1 is SGHRS and CDR2 YFSETQ. CDR3 in amino acids: CASSLGLAGTDTQYF. DNA of the CDR3: TGCGCCAGCAGCTTGGGACTAGCGGGCACAGATACGCAGTATTTT.

The chain recombines TRBV7-6 with TRBJ1-1, with a tentative D call TRBD1 (6 bases). V shed 3 bases and J shed 6 bases, with 11 bases lying between them. The CDR3 extends over 13 amino acids. Per the germline V gene, CDR1 is SGHVS and CDR2 is FNYEAQ. Here the CDR3 DNA reads TGTGCCAGCAGCTTCTCAGGGGAGGCTGAAGCTTTCTTT. This sequence encodes CASSFSGEAEAFF.

The rearrangement joins TRBV5-4 to TRBJ1-1; D uncertain. The CDR3 runs 14 residues. V was clipped by 3 bases and J by 4 bases, with 13 bases between them. Germline CDR1 reads SGHNT; CDR2 reads YYREEE (reference sequence). CDR3 in DNA: TGTGCCAGCAGCTGGAGGGAAGTCGGCACTGAAGCTTTCTTT. It is translated as CASSWREVGTEAFF.

As to this clone: Mismatch with germline at one junction end may stem from a read error. V and J are TRBV5-4 and TRBJ1-6; TRBD1 agrees at 8 bases. The CDR3 has 16 residues. The germline V gene encodes CDR1 SGHNT and CDR2 YYREEE (reference sequence). The CDR3 DNA reads as TGTGCCAGCAGGGAACACAGGACAGGGAGAAATTCACCCCCCCACTTT. Its protein is CASREHRTGRNSPPHF.

The genes are TRBV28 and TRBJ2-7; D perhaps matches TRBD2 (6 bases). The V end was cut by 4 bases, the J end by 2 bases, with 21 bases between. The germline gives CDR1 MDHEN, CDR2 SYDVKM. The CDR3 has 17 residues. The chain's CDR3 is CASSSPRVADSPYEQYF. In nucleotides, the CDR3 is TGTGCCAGCAGTTCGCCGAGGGTAGCGGACTCCCCCTACGAGCAGTACTTC.